This TCR beta chain was retrieved from a study of CD8+CD57+ T cells in acquired aplastic anemia. Study-level information: DNA recovered from sorted CD4+ and CD8+ cells had a mean of around 3.3 ug.

Germline V lookup: CDR1 DFQATT, CDR2 SNEGSKA (reference sequence). The CDR3 consists of 14 residues. Trimming cost V 2 bases and J 1 base, with 11 bases left between them. Template material for TCR beta VDJ and CDR3 profiling consisted of genomic DNA. In TCRdb, the reads were re-called with MiXCR into one record per CDR3 protein. The sample has about 190,000 distinct CDR3 sequences, 50% to 55% seen once. There are a few counts of this clonotype. This chain joins TRBV20-1 and TRBJ1-2; tentatively, D is TRBD1 (6 bases). Material: sorted CD4+, CD8+, or CD8+CD57+ T cells (not recorded which) from PBMCs. The source of this sequence is a human donor in good health, serving as a control. The chain's CDR3 is CSARQGMDNYGYTF. The DNA of the CDR3 is TGCAGTGCTAGACAGGGGATGGATAACTATGGCTACACCTTC.